Sequencing of this T cell receptor (beta chain) was carried out in a study of T cell responses to AZD1222 COVID-19 vaccine. Using immunoSEQ multiplex PCR, the repertoire was profiled, and TCRdb retains in-frame clones only, with some absent. The sample contains about 120,000 clones, 92% of which appear only once. CDR1 is WNHNN and CDR2 is SYGVQD in the germline V gene (reference sequence). CDR3 length: 12 residues. V was trimmed by 2 bases and J by 6 bases, leaving 5 bases between them. This receptor was taken from an adult who received the AZD1222 COVID-19 vaccine. The specimen comprised peripheral blood, sampled 28 days after the second AZD1222 dose. The chain has TRBV10-1 and TRBJ1-5, with a possible D match to TRBD1 (5 bases). CDR3 sequence reads: CASSEGTQPQHF. The DNA of the CDR3 is TGCGCCAGCAGTGAGGGGACTCAGCCCCAGCATTTT.